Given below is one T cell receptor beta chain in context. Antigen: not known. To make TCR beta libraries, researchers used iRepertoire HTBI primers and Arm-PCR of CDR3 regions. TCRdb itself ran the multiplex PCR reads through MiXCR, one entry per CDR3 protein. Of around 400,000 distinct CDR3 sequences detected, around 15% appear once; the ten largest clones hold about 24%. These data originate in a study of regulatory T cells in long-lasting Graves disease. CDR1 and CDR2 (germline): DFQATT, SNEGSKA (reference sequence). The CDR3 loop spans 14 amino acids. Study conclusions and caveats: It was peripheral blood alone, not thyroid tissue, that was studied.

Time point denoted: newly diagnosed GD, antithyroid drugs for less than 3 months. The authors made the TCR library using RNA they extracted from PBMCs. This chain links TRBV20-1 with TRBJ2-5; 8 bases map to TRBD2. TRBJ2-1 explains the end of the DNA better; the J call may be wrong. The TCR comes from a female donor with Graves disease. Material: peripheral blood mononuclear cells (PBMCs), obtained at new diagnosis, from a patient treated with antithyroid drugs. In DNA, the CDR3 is TGCAGTGGAGGAGGGACTAGGTATGGCGGTGAGCAGTTCTTC. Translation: CSGGGTRYGGEQFF.